This T cell receptor (beta chain) was captured in a study of chemoradiotherapy in HPV16-positive cancers. V shed 0 bases and J shed 2 bases, with 7 bases lying between them. The germline V gene has CDR1 MNHEY and CDR2 SVGAGI. This CDR3 has 14 amino acids. As concerns this clone: The same CDR3 is also encoded by other DNA sequences in this sample.

Sequenced by immunoSEQ multiplex PCR; TCRdb stores in-frame clones only, minus some. The data contain about 53,000 clones, around nine tenths of them singletons. The sequencing here drew on blood, taken from a patient who underwent chemoradiotherapy. The chain links TRBV6-5 to TRBJ1-1, with D perhaps TRBD1 (5 bases). The clonotype comes from a human donor with HPV-associated anogenital cancer. CDR3 region: CASSYSGTNTEAFF. For the CDR3, the DNA is TGTGCCAGCAGTTACTCGGGGACTAACACTGAAGCTTTCTTT.